This T cell receptor (beta chain) was documented in a study of PD-1 blockade in classical Hodgkin lymphoma (dated by TCRdb to the early 2020s). About the investigation overall: Nivolumab dosing was 3 mg/kg intravenously every 2 weeks, continuing until either disease progression or unacceptable toxicity. A peripheral blood immune signature of response to PD-1 blockade in classical Hodgkin lymphoma was defined using TCR beta sequencing and CyTOF.

According to the study, the label for this sample's time point signals: cycle 4 day 1 (C4D1), after around six weeks of nivolumab. All trial patients had relapsed after autologous stem cell transplantation, with cohorts A, B and C differing in prior brentuximab vedotin exposure. A Miltenyi CD4+ T cell isolation kit was used for magnetic negative selection to purify CD4+ T cells from thawed PBMCs. The trial cohort included roughly 60 patients with relapsed/refractory classical Hodgkin lymphoma, and each patient had a best overall response of complete response, partial response or progressive disease. In the multi-cohort phase II CheckMate 205 trial, trial patients received single-agent nivolumab. An independent review committee assessed best overall response using the 2007 International Working Group response criteria. Trial PBMCs were obtained immediately prior to nivolumab initiation (C1D1) and on therapy at cycle 2 day 1 and cycle 4 day 1. Peripheral blood was collected in 8 mL Vacutainer Cell Preparation Tubes, from which PBMCs were isolated by centrifugation and then cryopreserved. Purified CD4+ and CD8+ fractions were prepared only for cases where an additional PBMC sample was available. Magnetically labelled cells were removed on LS columns in a quadroMACS separator, and the flow-through was retained as the purified fraction.

What the work shows at the level of the full study, not this receptor alone: Patients starting nivolumab less than 1 year after ASCT had lower diversity and were excluded from later analyses to avoid confounding by immune reconstitution. The study was restricted to a single clinical trial cohort, and the causes of repertoire differences, possibly disease activity or prior therapy, were left undefined. Baseline TCR diversity was reported as lower in newly diagnosed patients than in healthy donors, and lower still in relapsed/refractory patients. By C4D1, a significant rise was seen in CD4+ TCR diversity but not in CD8+ TCR diversity (p=0.0027 vs p=0.16), and the rise was most apparent among complete responders (p=0.02). Baseline diversity similar to that of newly diagnosed patients was observed in trial patients achieving complete response, whereas significantly lower diversity was observed in partial responders and progressors.

Trimmed from V: 11 bases; trimmed from J: 3 bases; junction bases lacking a gene match: 5. CDR1 and CDR2 are read off the germline V gene as MDHEN and SYDVKM. The CDR3 numbers 13 residues from cysteine through phenylalanine. Of the read, only the CDR3 DNA is kept; its 39 bases are in frame from base 1. Details on this clone: Which antigen it targets is not known. Base qualities are not at hand, and no much larger clone is one base apart.

Genomic DNA was extracted with the Qiagen DNeasy kit from unsorted PBMCs and from negatively selected CD4+ and CD8+ fractions. Amplification of TCR beta CDR3 regions was done by immunoSEQ multiplex PCR with primers that anneal to V and J segments. A synthetic immune receptor repertoire was used to minimize amplification bias, and any remaining bias was removed computationally after sequencing. As for the original processing: Repertoire diversity was quantified as the Shannon entropy index using custom Python scripts. Unsorted, CD4+ and CD8+ repertoires were examined separately, except in combined analyses, for which CD4+ and CD8+ sequences were merged in silico. Clonal expansion was defined as a frequency increase of at least 2-fold after treatment compared with C1D1, and clones undetected at baseline were assigned a pseudocount of 0.5. Singleton clones were defined as clones with 0 or 1 copy at C1D1, and non-singleton clones were defined as clones with 2 or more copies. Clones expanded in unsorted samples were labelled as CD4+, CD8+ or unknown by matching protein sequences in sorted samples from the same patient. Diversity changes from C1D1 to C4D1 were tested in paired samples using Wilcoxon tests. This immuneACCESS table, as held by TCRdb, lists in-frame sequences with V and J called but not all clones. Of the missing ones, under half trace to an unresolved V gene in checked studies; the others have no known cause. Clone size and V and J calls were adopted from that table, with D and trimming inferred from the DNA. In this sample the table shows about 28,000 clones, around 85% of which occur a single time. Roughly 0.52% of the sample rests with the top ten.

The sample was CD4+ T cells from blood, taken before the fourth cycle of nivolumab. The V and J genes are TRBV28 and TRBJ2-3; the central 10 bases match TRBD2. The TCR originated in a human donor with classical Hodgkin lymphoma. CDR3 protein: CAGGTSETDTQYF. In nucleotide form, the sequence is TGTGCCGGAGGGACTAGCGAGACAGATACGCAGTATTTT.